These T cell receptor beta chains were read from a single sample in a study of blood T cell repertoires in COVID-19. Clones were read by immunoSEQ multiplex PCR, and TCRdb kept only the in-frame ones, dropping some. The table has about 290,000 clones, approximately 88% seen once. Specimen: peripheral blood. The receptors stem from a woman in her forties who had recovered from COVID-19. CDR3s leave out the opening cysteine and the closing phenylalanine or tryptophan. The listing skips clone size in some rows; elsewhere it reads once, few, many or a size class.

V	J	size	CDR3
TRBV7-9	TRBJ2-2	.	ANLELAGVTGELF
TRBV7-9	TRBJ2-1	.	ASSFPRTSESGNEQF
TRBV21-1	TRBJ2-3	.	ASSKGGRERGTDTQY
TRBV5-4	TRBJ1-4	once	ASSLQGVNEKLF
TRBV29-1	TRBJ2-3	once	SAGTGGFRDTQY
TRBV6-5	TRBJ1-4	.	ASSFGTGEEKLF
TRBV7-2	TRBJ2-3	.	ASSSPPGRGTDTQY
TRBV24-1	TRBJ2-7	.	ATSDPRQGKAEQY
TRBV7-2	TRBJ2-7	.	ASSLGAPSYEQY
TRBV23-1	TRBJ1-5	.	ARTGQGNQPQH
TRBV5-1	TRBJ2-7	.	ASSLVGGGEQY
TRBV30	TRBJ1-1	.	AKDRTNTEAF
TRBV5-6	TRBJ1-1	.	ASSLRQVNTEAF
TRBV28	TRBJ2-4	.	ASRPVIGVGSGSGGAKNIQY
TRBV7-7	TRBJ2-1	.	ASSSGHREVNEQF
TRBV7-2	TRBJ1-3	.	ASSLTGERSGNTIY
TRBV3-1/TRBV3-2	TRBJ2-2	.	ASSPRDSRELF
TRBV7-9	TRBJ2-1	many	ASSFFSGGSDEQF
TRBV7-6	TRBJ2-5	.	ASSLAGELKETQY
TRBV5-1	TRBJ2-3	.	ASSLQLSTDTQY
TRBV7-9	TRBJ2-7	once	ASSLDTYEQY
TRBV11-3	TRBJ2-3	.	ASSLDFLAGGPSQY
TRBV18	TRBJ2-1	.	ASSPKTQYNEQF
TRBV7-2	TRBJ2-7	once	ASSVGGGIYEQY
TRBV27	TRBJ1-1	.	ASSLTGDLPEAF
TRBV20-1	TRBJ1-4	.	SASGRSATNEKLF
TRBV29-1	TRBJ2-1	.	SARLGPTRGNEQF
TRBV12-3/TRBV12-4	TRBJ2-5	.	ASSFAGEETQY
TRBV7-9	TRBJ1-2	.	ASSPYGQGGGYT
TRBV5-1	TRBJ1-2	.	ASSLTDRDSGYT
TRBV29-1	TRBJ1-2	.	SVPTETYGYT
TRBV5-4	TRBJ2-3	.	ASSLDRGTDTQY
TRBV3-1/TRBV3-2	TRBJ2-1	once	ASSQDATMGEQF
TRBV28	TRBJ2-2	once	ASTLGSGIGGAGELF
TRBV5-5	TRBJ2-1	.	ASSFFSGSLSYNEQF
TRBV9	TRBJ1-4	.	ASSVGSGGNEKLF
TRBV12-2	TRBJ1-4	.	ASRSTPGTGEEFGTEKLF
TRBV9	TRBJ2-4	.	ASLGTENIQY
TRBV19	TRBJ1-3	.	ASIQSEKGNTIY
TRBV19	TRBJ2-5	.	ASSPGTRSGVETQY
TRBV30	TRBJ2-1	.	AWSATRASASYNEQF
TRBV28	TRBJ1-4	.	ASKTVANEKLF
TRBV2	TRBJ2-3	.	ASRAVGGVSTDTQY